This TCR beta chain was documented in a study of blood T cell dynamics during melanoma immunotherapy. Looking at the study overall: Metastatic melanoma patients received first-line pembrolizumab or nivolumab plus ipilimumab.

Whole-study findings and limits: Clones driving repertoire changes may be melanoma-specific or general immune activation.

TCRdb's copy holds only in-frame clones and misses some; the assay was immunoSEQ multiplex PCR. The table records approximately 15,000 clones, around 86% of them present only once. This sample's time point: pre-treatment baseline. With regard to this clone: Its specificity is not known.

The CDR3 extends over 12 amino acids. CDR1 is SGHRS, CDR2 YFSETQ, per germline. The V gene lost 0 bases and the J gene lost 6 bases, with 7 bases spanning the gap. The source of this sequence is a human donor with melanoma. The chain couples TRBV5-1 to TRBJ2-7; no reliable D call. Sequencing used blood, obtained from a patient treated with checkpoint blockade. The CDR3 protein is CASSLDLGEQYF. The CDR3 bases are TGCGCCAGCAGCTTGGACCTAGGCGAGCAGTACTTC.